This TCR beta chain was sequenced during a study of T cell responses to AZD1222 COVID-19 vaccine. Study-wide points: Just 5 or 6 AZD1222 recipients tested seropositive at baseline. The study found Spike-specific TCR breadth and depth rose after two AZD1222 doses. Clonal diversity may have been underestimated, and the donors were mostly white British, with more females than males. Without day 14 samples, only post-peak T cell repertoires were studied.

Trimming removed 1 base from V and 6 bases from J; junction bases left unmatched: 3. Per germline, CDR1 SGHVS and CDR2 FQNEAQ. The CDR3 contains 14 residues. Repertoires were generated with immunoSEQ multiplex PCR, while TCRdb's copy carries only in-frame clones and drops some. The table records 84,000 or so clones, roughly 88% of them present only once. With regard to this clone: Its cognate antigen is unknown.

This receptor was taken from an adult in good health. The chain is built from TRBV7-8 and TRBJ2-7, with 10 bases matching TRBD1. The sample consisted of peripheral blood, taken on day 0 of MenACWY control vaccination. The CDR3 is CASSLGQGAIEQYF. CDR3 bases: TGTGCCAGCAGCTTAGGACAGGGGGCCATCGAGCAGTACTTC.